The rows below give T cell receptor beta chains drawn from one sample of a study of blood T cell repertoires in COVID-19. Produced via immunoSEQ multiplex PCR; TCRdb's table is partial and in-frame only. Seen here are roughly 260,000 clones, approximately 89% observed once, and the top ten hold 2% to 3%. Specimen: peripheral blood. These receptors were taken from a woman aged 45 to 65 with acute or convalescent COVID-19. CDR3s include the opening cysteine and the closing phenylalanine or tryptophan. The D gene is left open where the match is weak. Expanded clones are given a class, and other clones once, few, many or no size at all.

. TRBJ1-2 TRBV19 TRBD1 TGTGCCAGTAGTATATCCGGACAGGGGGGAGATGGCTACACCTTC CASSISGQGGDGYTF
. TRBJ2-1 TRBV3-1/TRBV3-2 . TGTGCCAGCAGCCTATTCGAGAAAACCAATGAGCAGTTCTTC CASSLFEKTNEQFF
. TRBJ1-1 TRBV7-9 . TGTGCCAGCAGCTTACAACGTGGCAACACTGAAGCTTTCTTT CASSLQRGNTEAFF
. TRBJ1-1 TRBV28 TRBD1 TGTGCCAGCAGTTCCAACTGGGGACAGGAGGGCACTGAAGCTTTCTTT CASSSNWGQEGTEAFF
. TRBJ2-1 TRBV24-1 . TGTGCCACCGCCCAAAGGGGATACAATGAGCAGTTCTTC CATAQRGYNEQFF
few TRBJ2-1 TRBV24-1 TRBD2 TGTGCCACCAGTGACCCTAGCGGGAGGTCCTACAATGAGCAGTTCTTC CATSDPSGRSYNEQFF
. TRBJ2-7 TRBV12-2 . TGTGCAAGTCGCTTCTACCGGGACATACTCTACGAGCAGTACTTC CASRFYRDILYEQYF
. TRBJ2-7 TRBV6-6 TRBD1 TGTGCCAGCAGAGGGACAGGGGCCGAGCAGTACTTC CASRGTGAEQYF
. TRBJ2-1 TRBV2 . TGTGCCAGCAGTAGGGACTCCTCCTCCTACAATGAGCAGTTCTTC CASSRDSSSYNEQFF
once TRBJ2-1 TRBV18 . TGTGCCAGCTCAACCTGGGACTTGAAAGACAATGAGCAGTTCTTC CASSTWDLKDNEQFF
. TRBJ1-3 TRBV28 TRBD1 TGTGCCAGCAGTAACACAGGGGGCCCGGGAAACACCATATATTTT CASSNTGGPGNTIYF
. TRBJ1-4 TRBV5-1 . TGCGCCAGCAGCTTGGGACTGTCTAATGAAAAACTGTTTTTT CASSLGLSNEKLFF
. TRBJ1-1 TRBV28 TRBD1 TGTGCCAGCAGTTCTCCCGGACAGGGTGGCACTGAAGCTTTCTTT CASSSPGQGGTEAFF
few TRBJ1-5 TRBV19 TRBD1 TGTGCCAGTAGTAGACAGGGGGGTCCGGGGCAGCCCCAGCATTTT CASSRQGGPGQPQHF
. TRBJ1-2 TRBV6-5 . TGTGCCAGCTGGGCCCCAGGGAAGAGCGTCGAAGGCTACACCTTC CASWAPGKSVEGYTF
. TRBJ1-4 TRBV27 . TGTGCCAGCAAAGGATCCAGGGAGGTCGAAGAAAAACTGTTTTTT CASKGSREVEEKLFF
. TRBJ1-6 TRBV7-2 TRBD1 TGTGCCAGCAGCTTAGTGCAGGGGGCCAATTCACCCCTCCACTTT CASSLVQGANSPLHF
. TRBJ2-5 TRBV10-1 TRBD1 TGCGCCAGCAGTGAGCCGGGACAGGGCGCAAGGGAGACCCAGTACTTC CASSEPGQGARETQYF
. TRBJ2-5 TRBV7-6 TRBD2 TGTGCCAGCAGCACTAGCGGGAGGGCCCCAGAGACCCAGTACTTC CASSTSGRAPETQYF
. TRBJ2-7 TRBV11-2 . TGTGCCAGCAGCTTAGGACTGAACTACGAGCAGTACTTC CASSLGLNYEQYF
. TRBJ2-3 TRBV9 TRBD2 TGTGCCAGCAGCGTAGTAGGGCTAGCGGGATCAGATACGCAGTATTTT CASSVVGLAGSDTQYF
. TRBJ1-1 TRBV7-8 TRBD1 TGTGCCAGCAGCTTAGGGAGGGACAGGGGGTTTGCTTTCTTT CASSLGRDRGFAFF
. TRBJ2-4 TRBV14 . TGTGCCAGCAGCCAAGCGGGCGGGACCGGGGCGGGGACCAAAAACATTCAGTACTTC CASSQAGGTGAGTKNIQYF
. TRBJ2-6 TRBV29-1 . TGCAGCGTTGAAGATCTACGGGGAGCTGGGGCCAACGTCCTGACTTTC CSVEDLRGAGANVLTF
. TRBJ2-7 TRBV30 . TGTGCCTGGAATGGGGGCAGCGGGAACTCCTACGAGCAGTACTTC CAWNGGSGNSYEQYF
. TRBJ2-7 TRBV7-2 TRBD2 TGTGCCAGCAGTTATATAGCGGGGCAAGCCTACGAGCAGTACTTC CASSYIAGQAYEQYF
. TRBJ2-2 TRBV7-6 TRBD2 TGTGCCAGCAGCTTATTACGCGGGGGGAACACCGGGGAGCTGTTTTTT CASSLLRGGNTGELFF
. TRBJ1-1 TRBV28 . TGTGCCAGCAGCAATACTAACAGGGCCTACACTGAAGCTTTCTTT CASSNTNRAYTEAFF